This TCR beta chain was observed in a study of cytomegalovirus exposure and HLA in healthy donors. The CDR3 extends over 16 amino acids. Trimming left V 0 bases short and J 2 bases short, with 11 bases between. CDR1 WSHSY and CDR2 SAAADI come from the germline V gene. Profiling relied on immunoSEQ multiplex PCR, and the TCRdb table lists in-frame clones only, not all of them. The repertoire consists of around 140,000 clones, with approximately 90% occurring once and the leading ten covering 3.5% to 5%. Sequencing was performed on PBMCs. This receptor was obtained from a man aged 18 to 35 in good health and CMV-seropositive. The chain has TRBV10-2 and TRBJ1-3; D possibly corresponds to TRBD1 (6 bases). The CDR3 loop reads CASSESGAGPGNTIYF. As DNA, the CDR3 is TGCGCCAGCAGTGAGTCGGGGGCAGGGCCTGGAAACACCATATATTTT.